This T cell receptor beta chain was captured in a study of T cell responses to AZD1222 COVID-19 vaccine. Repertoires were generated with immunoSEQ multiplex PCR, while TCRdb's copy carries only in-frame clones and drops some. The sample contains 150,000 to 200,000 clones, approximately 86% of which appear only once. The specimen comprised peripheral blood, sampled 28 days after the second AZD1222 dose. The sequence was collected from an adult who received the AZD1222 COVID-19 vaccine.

The CDR3 sequence: CASSLGVRADYNEQFF. The CDR3 nucleotides read TGTGCCAGCAGCTTAGGGGTAAGGGCGGACTACAATGAGCAGTTCTTC. This chain uses TRBV11-2 with TRBJ2-1, with unresolved D. The CDR3 runs to 16 residues. Germline V CDR1 and CDR2: SGHAT, FQNNGV. The V end was cut by 1 base, the J end by 3 bases, with 13 bases between.